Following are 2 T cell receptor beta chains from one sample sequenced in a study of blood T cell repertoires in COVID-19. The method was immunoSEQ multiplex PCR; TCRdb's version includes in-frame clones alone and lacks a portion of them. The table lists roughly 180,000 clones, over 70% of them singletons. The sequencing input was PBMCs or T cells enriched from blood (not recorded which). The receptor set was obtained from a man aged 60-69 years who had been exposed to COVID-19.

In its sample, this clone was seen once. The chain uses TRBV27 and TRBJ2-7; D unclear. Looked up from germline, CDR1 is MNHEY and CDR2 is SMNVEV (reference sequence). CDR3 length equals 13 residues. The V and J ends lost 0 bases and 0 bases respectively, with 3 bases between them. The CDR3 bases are TGTGCCAGCAGTTTATCAGCCTCCTACGAGCAGTACTTC. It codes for CASSLSASYEQYF.

This CDR3 is CASSSGLAGGYEQFF. DNA for the CDR3: TGTGCCAGCAGCTCCGGACTAGCGGGGGGGTATGAGCAGTTCTTC. The V call is TRBV11-1, the J call TRBJ2-1; TRBD2 matches at 15 bases. Germline CDR1 SGHAT, CDR2 FQDESV (reference sequence). Losses at the gene ends were 4 bases for V and 8 bases for J; bases not matched to a gene: 3. The CDR3 extends over 15 amino acids.